This T cell receptor beta chain originates from a study of Ad26.COV2.S vaccination and SARS-CoV-2 variants. For the study at large: COV1001, an Ad26.COV2.S trial, supplied this vaccine-arm donor. In the study, Ad26.COV2.S was injected intramuscularly once, or twice 56 days apart.

Clones were sequenced by immunoSEQ multiplex PCR, and TCRdb holds only the in-frame ones, with some missing. Among roughly 410,000 clones, 83% were seen once, and the ten largest hold roughly 7.4%. The CDR3 has 17 amino acids. V trimming: 0 bases; J trimming: 4 bases; junction bases outside the gene matches: 6. The germline V gene has CDR1 SGDLS and CDR2 YYNGEE. Concerning this clone: The target antigen is unknown. Distinct nucleotide sequences in the sample also encode this CDR3.

Sample treatment: about 20 received Ad26.COV2.S at low or high dose, single or two shots; about 5 received placebo; per-sample allocation not given. The samples were gathered on day 63 after the first injection of vaccine or placebo. Study results and limitations: The TCR breadth and depth analyses may have understated or missed part of the total T cell responses.

The rearrangement links TRBV9 to TRBJ2-5; TRBD2 aligns across 13 bases. This receptor was obtained from a person between 18 and 65 years old who received the Ad26.COV2.S COVID-19 vaccine or a placebo. The starting material was peripheral blood, obtained in a trial of Ad26.COV2.S vaccine versus placebo. CDR3 region: CASSVGTSGGAGETQYF. CDR3 nucleotide sequence: TGTGCCAGCAGCGTAGGTACTAGCGGGGGGGCCGGAGAGACCCAGTACTTC.